This TCR beta chain was recovered during a study of cytomegalovirus exposure and HLA in healthy donors. The overall study: In a later analysis, the roughly 130 validation repertoires were reported to have used the same platform as the 600 to 700 first-cohort repertoires.

Germline V gene data show CDR1 as SGHNT and CDR2 as YYREEE (reference sequence). The V and J ends lost 4 bases and 6 bases, in that order; junction bases with no gene match: 13. The CDR3 is 16 amino acids. Clones were read by immunoSEQ multiplex PCR, and TCRdb kept only the in-frame ones, dropping some. The repertoire consists of approximately 300,000 clones, with 86% occurring once and the leading ten covering over 0.8%. The chain couples TRBV5-4 to TRBJ2-7; 10 bases are shared with TRBD2. The source material was PBMCs. The sequence derives from a woman aged 18-29 years in good health and CMV-seronegative. CDR3 region: CASSVGASGRWSEQYF. The CDR3 region has the DNA TGTGCCAGCAGCGTGGGGGCTAGCGGGAGATGGAGCGAGCAGTACTTC. The whole variable domain, filled in from reference TRBV5-4 and TRBJ2-7, reads ETGVTQSPTHLIKTRGQQVTLRCSSQSGHNTVSWYQQALGQGPQFIFQYYREEENGRGNFPPRFSGLQFPNYSSELNVNALELDDSALYLCASSVGASGRWSEQYFGPGTRLTVT.